This T cell receptor (beta chain) was recorded in a study of monozygotic twins with inflammatory bowel disease (dated by TCRdb to the late 2010s). With respect to the entire study: In total, roughly 30 monozygotic twin pairs made up the full study: 19 Danish pairs, all IBD-discordant, plus nine German pairs, of which four were IBD-concordant and five were IBD-discordant. The search for disease-associated traits relied mainly on comparing IBD patients with their genetically identical healthy co-twins within discordant pairs. Each individual had, on average, about 151 000 unique TCRalpha sequences and 181 000 unique TCRbeta sequences available for analysis. General study outcomes and caveats: TCRbeta repertoire diversity, by inverse Simpson index, was decreased in IBD patients compared with their healthy co-twins. Concordant and discordant twins showed no difference in repertoire similarity, possibly because of limited statistical power. Compared with healthy twins, IBD patients shared fewer clonotypes with other individuals, and the difference was most pronounced in patients with signs of disease activity. Because patients received different immunosuppressive treatments, the repertoires may have picked up extra background noise and variability between individuals. The results gave no support for a single strong signal or clonotype linked to IBD. The analysis was unable to tell different T cell subtypes apart.

For this clonotype: What antigen it recognizes has not been identified.

From each donor, an approximately 2.5 ml peripheral blood sample was drawn into PAXgene tubes and stored at -80 degrees C. Total RNA was isolated from whole blood with the PAXgene blood miRNA kit on an automated QIAcube, without T cell sorting. Peripheral blood from monozygotic twin pairs who were concordant or discordant for inflammatory bowel disease underwent deep TCRalpha and TCRbeta repertoire profiling using unique molecular barcoding. For every twin pair, smoking habits were documented, and each individual was categorised as a current, former or never smoker. CDR1 LNHNV and CDR2 YYDKDF were looked up in the germline V gene (reference sequence). Reading from cysteine to phenylalanine, the CDR3 counts 20 amino acids. Only the protein is available. Libraries came from 5' RACE. The input for every TCR library was around 4,000 ng of total RNA. For each sample, cDNA synthesis with SMARTScribe reverse transcriptase was split into eight separate reactions. During cDNA synthesis, template switching introduced unique molecular identifiers that contained a 6-nucleotide sample barcode. Two nested PCRs of about 16 and 10 cycles amplified the TCRalpha and TCRbeta cDNA, and bead purification followed each PCR. Before amplification, the cDNA was treated with uracil DNA-glycosylase and purified using the QIAquick PCR purification kit. The second PCR was the step at which Illumina TruSeq-compatible adapters and sample-specific barcodes were added. TapeStation and Qubit were used to check library quality and concentration, and 4 to 6 ng of each library went into the pool. The pooled libraries were sequenced with 2 x 100 bp reads and custom sequencing primers on an Illumina HiSeq2500 single-index Rapid Run. Per the original workflow: MiGEC version 1.2.6 was used for UMI-based consensus assembly, which corrected PCR and sequencing errors. MiXCR version 2.1.1 was used to carry out V(D)J alignment, clonotype assembly and CDR3 extraction. To normalise gene usage, clonotype sharing and MAIT/NKT TCR abundance, the top 1000, 10 000 and 20 000 clonotypes in each sample were analysed. After downsampling to 27 000 UMIs, diversity was calculated as the inverse Simpson index using the vegan R package. Paired Mann-Whitney U tests were applied to discordant twin pairs, with Benjamini-Hochberg correction for multiple testing. Through TCRdb reprocessing, the reads give one entry per CDR3 protein sequence; DNA is omitted. The V and J calls shown here were made by TCRdb, not taken from the authors' results. The sample's table lists a count of fewer than 550,000 distinct CDR3 sequences. In total, the top ten clones hold 2.4% of the sample.

The receptor's source is a human donor with ulcerative colitis or Crohn's disease, or a healthy co-twin of an affected twin (not recorded which). The rearranged chain carries TRBV15 and TRBJ2-3; lacking DNA, the TRBD1 call made by TCRdb goes unchecked. The specimen was blood. The CDR3 protein: CATSRDSAKGGTGVRDTQYF. The entire variable domain, with the stretches around the CDR3 drawn from the reference TRBV15 and TRBJ2-3 proteins, is DAMVIQNPRYQVTQFGKPVTLSCSQTLNHNVMYWYQQKSSQAPKLLFHYYDKDFNNEADTPDNFQSRRPNTSFCFLDIRSPGLGDTAMYLCATSRDSAKGGTGVRDTQYFGPGTRLTVL.